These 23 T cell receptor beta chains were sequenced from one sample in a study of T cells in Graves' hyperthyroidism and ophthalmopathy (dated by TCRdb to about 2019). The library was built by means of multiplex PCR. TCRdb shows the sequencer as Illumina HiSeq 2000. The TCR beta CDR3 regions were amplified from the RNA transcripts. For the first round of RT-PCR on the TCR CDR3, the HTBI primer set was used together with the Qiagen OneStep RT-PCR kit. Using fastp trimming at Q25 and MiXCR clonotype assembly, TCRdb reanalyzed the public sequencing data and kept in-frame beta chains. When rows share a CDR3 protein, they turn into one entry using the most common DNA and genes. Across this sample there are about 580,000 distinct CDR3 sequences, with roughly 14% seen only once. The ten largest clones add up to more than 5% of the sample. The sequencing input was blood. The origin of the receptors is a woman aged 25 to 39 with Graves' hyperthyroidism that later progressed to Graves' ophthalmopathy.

CDR3 nucleotide sequence: TGTGCCAGCAGTGAGTTAGGGACCGGGGAGCTGTTTTTT. This codes for CASSELGTGELFF. V is TRBV2 and J is TRBJ2-2; no firm D call. This CDR3 is built from 13 residues. Germline assignment: CDR1 SNHLY and CDR2 FYNNEI. The V end lost 3 bases, the J end lost 5 bases, and 7 bases lay between the germline ends.

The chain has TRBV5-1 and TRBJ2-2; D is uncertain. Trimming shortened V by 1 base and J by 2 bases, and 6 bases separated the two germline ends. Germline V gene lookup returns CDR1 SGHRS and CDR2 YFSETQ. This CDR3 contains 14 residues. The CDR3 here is CASSLTSNTGELFF. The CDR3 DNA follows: TGCGCCAGCAGCTTGACCTCCAACACCGGGGAGCTGTTTTTT.

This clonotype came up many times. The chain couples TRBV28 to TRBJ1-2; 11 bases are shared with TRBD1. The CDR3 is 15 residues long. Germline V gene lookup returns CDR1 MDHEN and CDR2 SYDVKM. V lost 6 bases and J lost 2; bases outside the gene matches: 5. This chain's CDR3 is CASSPRTGGNYGYTF. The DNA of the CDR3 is TGTGCCAGCAGCCCGCGGACAGGGGGCAACTATGGCTACACCTTC.

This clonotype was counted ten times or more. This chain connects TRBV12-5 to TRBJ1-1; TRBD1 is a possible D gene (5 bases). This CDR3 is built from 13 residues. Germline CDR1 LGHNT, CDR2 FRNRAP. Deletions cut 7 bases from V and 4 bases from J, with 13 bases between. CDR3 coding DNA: TGTGCTAGTGCCCTCGACAGTAGCACTGAAGCTTTCTTT. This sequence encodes CASALDSSTEAFF.

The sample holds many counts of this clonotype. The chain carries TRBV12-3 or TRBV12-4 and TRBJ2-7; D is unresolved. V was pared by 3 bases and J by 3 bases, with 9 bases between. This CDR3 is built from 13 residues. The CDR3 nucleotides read TGTGCCAGCAGTTTGACATGGAACTACGAGCAGTACTTC. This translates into CASSLTWNYEQYF.

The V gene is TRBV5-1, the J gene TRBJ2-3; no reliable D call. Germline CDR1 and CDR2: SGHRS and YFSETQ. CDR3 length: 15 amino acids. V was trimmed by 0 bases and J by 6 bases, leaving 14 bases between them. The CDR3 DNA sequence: TGCGCCAGCAGCTTGGAGGTGGGTGAAGAGGATACGCAGTATTTT. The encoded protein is CASSLEVGEEDTQYF.

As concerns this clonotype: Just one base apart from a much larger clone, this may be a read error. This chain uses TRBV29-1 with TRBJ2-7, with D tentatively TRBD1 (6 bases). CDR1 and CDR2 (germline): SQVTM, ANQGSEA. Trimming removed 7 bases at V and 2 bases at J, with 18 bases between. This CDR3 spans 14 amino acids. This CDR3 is CSGANGQGTYEQYF. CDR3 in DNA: TGCAGCGGGGCCAACGGGCAGGGGACCTACGAGCAGTACTTC.

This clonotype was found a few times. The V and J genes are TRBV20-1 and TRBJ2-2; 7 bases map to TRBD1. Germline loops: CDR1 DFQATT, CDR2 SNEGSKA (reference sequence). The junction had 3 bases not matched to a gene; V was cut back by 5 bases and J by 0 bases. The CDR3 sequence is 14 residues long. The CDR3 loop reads CSALRGPNTGELFF. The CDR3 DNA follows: TGCAGTGCTTTGAGGGGGCCGAACACCGGGGAGCTGTTTTTT.

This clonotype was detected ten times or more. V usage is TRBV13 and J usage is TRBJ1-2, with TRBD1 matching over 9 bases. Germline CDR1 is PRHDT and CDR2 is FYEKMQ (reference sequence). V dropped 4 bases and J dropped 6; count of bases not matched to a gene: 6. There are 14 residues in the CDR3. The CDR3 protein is CASSYRDRVNGYTF. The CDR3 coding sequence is TGTGCCAGCAGCTACCGGGACAGGGTCAATGGCTACACCTTC.

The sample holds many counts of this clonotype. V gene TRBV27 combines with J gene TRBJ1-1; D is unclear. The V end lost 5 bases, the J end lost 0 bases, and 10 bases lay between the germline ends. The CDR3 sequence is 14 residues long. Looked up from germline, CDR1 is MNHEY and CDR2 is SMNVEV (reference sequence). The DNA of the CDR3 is TGTGCCAGCAGTCTCGTTGGTTTGAACACTGAAGCTTTCTTT. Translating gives CASSLVGLNTEAFF.

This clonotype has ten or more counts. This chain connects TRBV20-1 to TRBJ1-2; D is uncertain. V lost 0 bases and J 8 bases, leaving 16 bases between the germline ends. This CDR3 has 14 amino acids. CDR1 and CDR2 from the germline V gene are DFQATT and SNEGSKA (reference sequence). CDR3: CSARDRASDGGYTF. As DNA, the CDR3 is TGCAGTGCTAGAGATCGAGCCTCCGACGGGGGCTACACCTTC.

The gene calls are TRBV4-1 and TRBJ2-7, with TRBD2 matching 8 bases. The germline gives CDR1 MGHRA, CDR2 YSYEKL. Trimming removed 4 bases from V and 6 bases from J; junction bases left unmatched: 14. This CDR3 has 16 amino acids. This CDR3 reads CASSPREGREVSEQYF. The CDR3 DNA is TGCGCCAGCAGCCCCCGGGAGGGGCGGGAGGTTAGCGAGCAGTACTTC.

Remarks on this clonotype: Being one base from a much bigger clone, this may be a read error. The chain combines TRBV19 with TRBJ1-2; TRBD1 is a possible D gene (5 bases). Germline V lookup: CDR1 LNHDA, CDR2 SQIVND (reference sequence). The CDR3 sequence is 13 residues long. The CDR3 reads CTSSPRQHYGYTF. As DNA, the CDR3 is TGTACCAGTAGTCCCAGACAGCATTATGGCTACACCTTC.

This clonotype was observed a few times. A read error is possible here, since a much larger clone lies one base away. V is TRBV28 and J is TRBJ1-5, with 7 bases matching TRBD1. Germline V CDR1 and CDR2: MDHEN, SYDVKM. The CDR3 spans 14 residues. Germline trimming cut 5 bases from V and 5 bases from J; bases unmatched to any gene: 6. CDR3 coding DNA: TGTGCCAGCAGTCCGACAGGGCCCCATCAGCCCCAGCATTTT. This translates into CASSPTGPHQPQHF.

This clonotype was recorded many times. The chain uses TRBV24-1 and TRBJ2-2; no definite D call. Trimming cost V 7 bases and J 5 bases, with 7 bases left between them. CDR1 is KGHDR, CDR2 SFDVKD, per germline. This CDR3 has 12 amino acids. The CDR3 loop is CATRSGTGELFF. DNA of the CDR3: TGTGCCACCAGGTCGGGTACCGGGGAGCTGTTTTTT.

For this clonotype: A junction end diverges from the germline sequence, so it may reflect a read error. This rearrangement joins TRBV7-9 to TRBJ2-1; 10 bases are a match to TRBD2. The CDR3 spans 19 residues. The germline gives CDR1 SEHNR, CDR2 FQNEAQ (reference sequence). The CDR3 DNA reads TGTGCCAGCAGCGTCTTGCGGACTAGCGGATATGTCTTCTACAATGAGCAATTCTTC. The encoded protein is CASSVLRTSGYVFYNEQFF.

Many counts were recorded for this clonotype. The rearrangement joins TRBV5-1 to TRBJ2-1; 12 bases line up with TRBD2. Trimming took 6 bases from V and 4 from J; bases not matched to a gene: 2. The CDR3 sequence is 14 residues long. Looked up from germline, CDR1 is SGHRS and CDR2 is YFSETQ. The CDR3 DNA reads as TGCGCCAGCACGACTAGCGGGAGTTACAATGAGCAGTTCTTC. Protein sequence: CASTTSGSYNEQFF.

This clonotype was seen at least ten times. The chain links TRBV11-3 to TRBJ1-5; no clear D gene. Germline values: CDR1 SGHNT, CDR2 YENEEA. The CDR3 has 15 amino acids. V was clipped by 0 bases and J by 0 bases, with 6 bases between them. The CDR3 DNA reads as TGTGCCAGCAGCTTAGATAACGGTAGCAATCAGCCCCAGCATTTT. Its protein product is CASSLDNGSNQPQHF.

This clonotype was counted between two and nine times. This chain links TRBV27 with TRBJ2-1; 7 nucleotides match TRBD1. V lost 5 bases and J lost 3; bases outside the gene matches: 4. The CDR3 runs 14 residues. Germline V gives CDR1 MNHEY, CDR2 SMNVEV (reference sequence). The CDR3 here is CASSDRDFYNEQFF. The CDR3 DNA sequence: TGTGCCAGCAGTGACAGGGATTTCTACAATGAGCAGTTCTTC.

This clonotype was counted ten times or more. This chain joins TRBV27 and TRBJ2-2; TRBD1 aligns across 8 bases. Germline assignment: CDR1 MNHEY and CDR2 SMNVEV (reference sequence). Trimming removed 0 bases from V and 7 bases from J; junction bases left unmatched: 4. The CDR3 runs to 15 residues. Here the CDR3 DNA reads TGTGCCAGCAGTTTATCAGGACAGGGAAACGGGGAGCTGTTTTTT. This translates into CASSLSGQGNGELFF.

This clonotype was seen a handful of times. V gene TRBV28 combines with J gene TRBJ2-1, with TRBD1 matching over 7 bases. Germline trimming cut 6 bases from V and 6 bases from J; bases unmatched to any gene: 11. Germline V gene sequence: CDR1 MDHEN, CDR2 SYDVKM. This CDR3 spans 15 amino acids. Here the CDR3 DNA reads TGTGCCAGCAGCTCCGAGAAGGGGGCGCGCAATGAGCAGTTCTTC. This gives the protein CASSSEKGARNEQFF. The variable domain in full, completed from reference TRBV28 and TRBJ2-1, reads DVKVTQSSRYLVKRTGEKVFLECVQDMDHENMFWYRQDPGLGLRLIYFSYDVKMKEKGDIPEGYSVSREKKERFSLILESASTNQTSMYLCASSSEKGARNEQFFGPGTRLTVL.

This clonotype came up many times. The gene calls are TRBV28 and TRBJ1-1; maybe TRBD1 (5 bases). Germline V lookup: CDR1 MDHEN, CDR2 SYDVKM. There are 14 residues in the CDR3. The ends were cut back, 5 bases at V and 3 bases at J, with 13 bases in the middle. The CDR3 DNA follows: TGTGCCAGCAGTGCGGACCGGGGCTACACTGAAGCTTTCTTT. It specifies CASSADRGYTEAFF.

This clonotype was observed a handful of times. The CDR3 coding sequence is TGTGCCACCAGATCGGGACAGAGAAACACCGGGGAGCTGTTTTTT. Its translation is CATRSGQRNTGELFF. This chain joins TRBV24-1 and TRBJ2-2, with 7 nucleotides matching TRBD1. The CDR3 length is 15 residues. J was trimmed by 2 bases and V by 7 bases; bases with no gene match: 6. Germline CDR1 reads KGHDR; CDR2 reads SFDVKD.